This T cell receptor (beta chain) derives from a study of regulatory T cells in long-lasting Graves disease. Specified time point: newly diagnosed GD, antithyroid drugs for less than 3 months. PBMCs were the source of the RNA used for TCR sequencing. This clonotype showed up many times. The CDR3 has 13 amino acids. V shed 5 bases and J shed 1 base, with 4 bases lying between them. The V gene's germline CDR1 is SGHNT and CDR2 YYREEE (reference sequence). TCR beta libraries were built with iRepertoire HTBI primers and Arm-PCR of CDR3 regions. TCRdb reprocessed the multiplex PCR reads with MiXCR, giving one entry per CDR3 protein. The table includes roughly 530,000 distinct CDR3 sequences, approximately 16% detected once. This sample also belongs to another study, concerning T cells in Graves' hyperthyroidism and ophthalmopathy. That paper adds: Diagnosing involved the use of clinical symptoms, serum thyroxine and TRAb, thyroid ultrasound and orbital computed tomography. Most thyroid clonotypes that were expanded above 0.001 also turned up in blood.

Sequenced material: peripheral blood mononuclear cells (PBMCs), taken at new diagnosis, from a patient treated with antithyroid drugs. The rearrangement links TRBV5-4 to TRBJ2-6; no reliable D call. The receptor comes from a middle-aged woman with Graves disease. The CDR3 coding sequence is TGTGCCAGCAGTATGTCTGGGGCCAACGTCCTGACTTTC. It yields the protein CASSMSGANVLTF.